Shown below are 15 T cell receptor beta chains from a single sample sequenced in a study of blood T cells in healthy people across ages. The second PCR ran 7 to 11 cycles with a sample-barcoded 5' primer and J-beta primers. MiXCR, run by TCRdb on the 5' RACE reads, gives a single entry per CDR3 protein. Among around 1.5 million distinct CDR3 sequences listed, around 35% were seen once. Sample: blood. These receptors all come from a woman in her twenties or thirties in good health.

The chain has TRBV20-1 and TRBJ2-1; 7 bases match TRBD2. The CDR3 is 16 residues long. Per the germline V gene, CDR1 is DFQATT and CDR2 is SNEGSKA (reference sequence). The ends lost 0 bases at V and 2 bases at J; junction bases unmatched: 7. CDR3 in amino acids: CSARDPGGPTYNEQFF. CDR3 sequence (DNA): TGCAGTGCTAGAGACCCGGGGGGACCGACCTACAATGAGCAGTTCTTC.

The chain employs TRBV5-1 and TRBJ2-5; maybe TRBD2 (6 bases). CDR3 length equals 13 residues. Germline CDR1 is SGHRS and CDR2 is YFSETQ. V was cut by 5 bases and J by 3 bases, with 11 bases left in between. In DNA form, the CDR3 reads TGCGCCAGCAGTCGGGGGAGTGAAGAGACCCAGTACTTC. Its protein product is CASSRGSEETQYF.

This clonotype was picked up a small number of times. J is TRBJ1-1 and V is TRBV12-3 or TRBV12-4; the D is unclear. This CDR3 has 14 residues. V gave up 6 bases and J gave up 1 base, with 12 bases separating them. The CDR3 sequence is CASSMDGKNTEAFF. The CDR3 coding sequence is TGTGCCAGCAGCATGGACGGAAAGAACACTGAAGCTTTCTTT.

The V call is TRBV3-1, the J call TRBJ1-4, with D uncertain. The CDR3 is 14 residues long. From germline, CDR1 is LGHDT and CDR2 YNNKEL (reference sequence). Between the trimmed V and J ends, which lost 4 bases and 7 bases, there was a span of 13 bases. CDR3 residues: CASSLTAGFEKLFF. CDR3 bases: TGTGCCAGCAGCCTAACGGCGGGTTTTGAAAAACTGTTTTTT.

The chain couples TRBV11-2 to TRBJ2-1; the D is unclear. Trimming removed 0 bases at V and 5 bases at J, with 11 bases between. Germline assignment: CDR1 SGHAT and CDR2 FQNNGV. CDR3 length: 15 amino acids. This chain's CDR3 is CASSLDRFPNNEQFF. The DNA of the CDR3 is TGTGCCAGCAGCTTAGATAGGTTTCCGAACAATGAGCAGTTCTTC.

This clonotype is a singleton in its sample. The V and J genes are TRBV2 and TRBJ2-2, with TRBD2 identical over 11 bases. V lost 5 bases to trimming and J lost 4 bases; unmatched junction nucleotides: 3. CDR3 length: 15 residues. Germline-derived CDR1 and CDR2 are SNHLY and FYNNEI. The CDR3 spells CASSWTSGFTGELFF. CDR3 coding DNA: TGTGCCAGCAGTTGGACTAGCGGGTTCACCGGGGAGCTGTTTTTT.

The V gene is TRBV20-1, the J gene TRBJ2-5, with a weak D call TRBD1 (5 bases). Trimming removed 2 bases from V and 0 bases from J, with 7 bases in between. The CDR3 sequence is 13 residues long. Germline CDR1 and CDR2: DFQATT and SNEGSKA (reference sequence). CDR3 nucleotides: TGCAGTGCTAGAAGACAGTACCAAGAGACCCAGTACTTC. This sequence encodes CSARRQYQETQYF.

On this clonotype: One junction end disagrees with the germline gene, perhaps due to a read error. The chain employs TRBV10-3 and TRBJ2-3, with TRBD2 matching 7 bases. Germline V gene data show CDR1 as ENHRY and CDR2 as SYGVKD. This CDR3 region has 14 residues. CDR3 nucleotide sequence: TGTGTCATCAGCTCCACTAGCGCCGCAGATACGCAGTATTTT. Translated: CVISSTSAADTQYF.

This clonotype was seen more than once but under ten times. V and J are TRBV4-1 and TRBJ1-6; D possibly corresponds to TRBD1 (6 bases). Germline values: CDR1 MGHRA, CDR2 YSYEKL. This CDR3 has 15 amino acids. V was cut by 0 bases and J by 6 bases, with 9 bases left in between. The CDR3 loop is CASSQEPRGNSPLHF. CDR3 DNA sequence: TGCGCCAGCAGCCAAGAACCCAGGGGTAATTCACCCCTCCACTTT.

This sequence joins TRBV28 and TRBJ2-3; TRBD1 matches at 8 bases. CDR3 size: 18 residues. CDR1 is MDHEN, CDR2 SYDVKM, per germline. Germline trimming cut 3 bases from V and 4 bases from J; bases unmatched to any gene: 15. The CDR3 DNA follows: TGTGCCAGCAGTTTCCGAGAGGACAGGGTTTTATCTTCAGATACGCAGTATTTT. It is translated as CASSFREDRVLSSDTQYF. The variable domain in full, with the rest retrieved from reference TRBV28 and TRBJ2-3, is DVKVTQSSRYLVKRTGEKVFLECVQDMDHENMFWYRQDPGLGLRLIYFSYDVKMKEKGDIPEGYSVSREKKERFSLILESASTNQTSMYLCASSFREDRVLSSDTQYFGPGTRLTVL.

This clonotype was found many times. The chain employs TRBV20-1 and TRBJ2-7, with D possibly matching TRBD1 (6 bases). From germline, CDR1 is DFQATT and CDR2 SNEGSKA (reference sequence). V was clipped by 4 bases and J by 7 bases, with 17 bases between them. The CDR3 runs 13 residues. CDR3 nucleotide sequence: TGCAGTGCTATGGGACAAGCAGGTATAGAGCAGTACTTC. Protein: CSAMGQAGIEQYF.

This clonotype has at least ten counts. This chain connects TRBV27 to TRBJ2-1; 12 nucleotides match TRBD2. Losses at the gene ends were 4 bases for V and 5 bases for J; bases not matched to a gene: 6. This CDR3 comprises 16 residues. Germline V gives CDR1 MNHEY, CDR2 SMNVEV (reference sequence). In nucleotides, the CDR3 is TGTGCCAGCAGTTCCCTAGCGGGGGGGCTCAACAATGAGCAGTTCTTC. Encoded protein: CASSSLAGGLNNEQFF.

This clonotype was seen only a few times. The V call is TRBV28, the J call TRBJ2-1; possibly TRBD2 for D (5 bases). V shed 5 bases and J shed 5 bases, with 13 bases lying between them. CDR3 length: 14 amino acids. Germline V gives CDR1 MDHEN, CDR2 SYDVKM. In DNA form, the CDR3 reads TGTGCCAGCAGTCCCAGAGGGCGAGACAATGAGCAGTTCTTC. Translated, it gives CASSPRGRDNEQFF.

Only a few counts were recorded for this clonotype. The chain has TRBV27 and TRBJ1-1; TRBD1 might be the D (6 bases). The CDR3 is 12 amino acids. Trimming stripped 5 bases from V and 10 bases from J, with 14 bases between. Germline lookup yields CDR1 MNHEY and CDR2 SMNVEV (reference sequence). The CDR3 loop reads CASSAPRGPAFF. The CDR3 nucleotides are TGTGCCAGCAGTGCGCCTCGGGGGCCAGCTTTCTTT.

This chain connects TRBV6-1 to TRBJ2-1; 9 bases match TRBD2. Per the germline V gene, CDR1 is MNHNS and CDR2 is SASEGT. Trimming removed 7 bases from V and 6 bases from J; junction bases left unmatched: 10. The CDR3 is 15 residues long. CDR3 sequence: CASKSAGGPGNEQFF. CDR3 nucleotide sequence: TGTGCCAGCAAATCGGCGGGGGGGCCCGGCAATGAGCAGTTCTTC.